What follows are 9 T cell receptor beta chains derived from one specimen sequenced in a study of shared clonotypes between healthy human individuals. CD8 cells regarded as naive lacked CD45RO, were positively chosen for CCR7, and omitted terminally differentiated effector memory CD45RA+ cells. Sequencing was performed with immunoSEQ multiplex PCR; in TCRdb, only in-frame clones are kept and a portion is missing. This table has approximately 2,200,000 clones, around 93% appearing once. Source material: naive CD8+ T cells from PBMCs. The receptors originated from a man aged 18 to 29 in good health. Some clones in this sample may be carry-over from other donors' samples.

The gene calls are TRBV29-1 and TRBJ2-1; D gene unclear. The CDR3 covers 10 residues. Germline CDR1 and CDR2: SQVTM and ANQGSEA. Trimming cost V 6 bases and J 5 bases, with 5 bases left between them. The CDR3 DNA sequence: TGCAGCGTAATAAACAATGAGCAGTTCTTC. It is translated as CSVINNEQFF.

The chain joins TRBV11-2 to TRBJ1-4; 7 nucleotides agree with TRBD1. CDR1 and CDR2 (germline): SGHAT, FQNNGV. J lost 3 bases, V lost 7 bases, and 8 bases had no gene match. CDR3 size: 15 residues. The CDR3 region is CASTNRQGSNEKLFF. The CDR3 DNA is TGTGCCAGCACCAACCGACAGGGCTCTAATGAAAAACTGTTTTTT.

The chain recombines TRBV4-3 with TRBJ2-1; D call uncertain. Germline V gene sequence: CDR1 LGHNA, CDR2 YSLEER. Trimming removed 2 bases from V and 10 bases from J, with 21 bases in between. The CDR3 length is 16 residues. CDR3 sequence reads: CASSQSALVIYDEQFF. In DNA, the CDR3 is TGCGCCAGCAGCCAATCTGCACTGGTAATTTATGACGAGCAGTTCTTC.

In nucleotides, the CDR3 is TGTGCCAGCAGCCCAGACAGGGGTACTGGAAACACCATATATTTT. Translating gives CASSPDRGTGNTIYF. V and J are TRBV4-2 and TRBJ1-3; 8 bases are shared with TRBD1. With 4 bases clipped from V and 2 bases from J, the junction kept 4 bases outside the gene matches. From germline, CDR1 is LGHNA and CDR2 YNFKEQ. The CDR3 is 15 amino acids.

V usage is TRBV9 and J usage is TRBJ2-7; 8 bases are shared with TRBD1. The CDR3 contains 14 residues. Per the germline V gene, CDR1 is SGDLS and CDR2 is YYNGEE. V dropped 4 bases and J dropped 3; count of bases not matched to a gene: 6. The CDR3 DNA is TGTGCCAGCAGCCCCGGGACAGGTCACTACGAGCAGTACTTC. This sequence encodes CASSPGTGHYEQYF. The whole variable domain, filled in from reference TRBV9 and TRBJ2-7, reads DSGVTQTPKHLITATGQRVTLRCSPRSGDLSVYWYQQSLDQGLQFLIQYYNGEERAKGNILERFSAQQFPDLHSELNLSSLELGDSALYFCASSPGTGHYEQYFGPGTRLTVT.

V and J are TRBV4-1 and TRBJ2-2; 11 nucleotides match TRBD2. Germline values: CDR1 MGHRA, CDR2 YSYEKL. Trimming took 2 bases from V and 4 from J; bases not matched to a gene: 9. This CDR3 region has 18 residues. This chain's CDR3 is CASSQPGGLAALTGELFF. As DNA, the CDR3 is TGCGCCAGCAGCCAACCGGGGGGACTAGCGGCACTCACCGGGGAGCTGTTTTTT.

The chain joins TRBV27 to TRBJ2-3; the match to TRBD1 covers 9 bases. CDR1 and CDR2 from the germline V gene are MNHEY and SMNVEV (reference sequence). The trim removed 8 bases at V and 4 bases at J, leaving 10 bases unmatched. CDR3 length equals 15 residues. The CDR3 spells CASFPAGTGPDTQYF. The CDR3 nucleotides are TGTGCCAGCTTTCCCGCCGGGACAGGGCCAGATACGCAGTATTTT.

CDR3 protein: CASSVEWLSTGELFF. The CDR3 region has the DNA TGTGCCAGCAGCGTAGAGTGGCTCTCCACCGGGGAGCTGTTTTTT. The chain combines TRBV9 with TRBJ2-2; unclear D gene. The CDR3 extends over 15 amino acids. The germline gives CDR1 SGDLS, CDR2 YYNGEE. V lost 0 bases, J lost 4 bases, and 10 bases lay in between.

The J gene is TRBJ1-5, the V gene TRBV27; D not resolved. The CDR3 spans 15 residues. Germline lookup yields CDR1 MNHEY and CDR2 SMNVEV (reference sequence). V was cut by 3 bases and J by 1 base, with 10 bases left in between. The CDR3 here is CASSFTGGSNQPQHF. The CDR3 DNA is TGTGCCAGCAGTTTTACGGGAGGCAGCAATCAGCCCCAGCATTTT.